This entry concerns a single T cell receptor (beta chain). This record comes from a study of blood T cell repertoires in COVID-19. Profiled with immunoSEQ multiplex PCR; TCRdb holds only in-frame clones, not every one. The sample has a few hundred thousand clones; 80% to 90% are singletons. Material: peripheral blood. This receptor was identified in an older woman with acute or convalescent COVID-19.

The CDR3 protein is CASSPNLSDGYTF. The CDR3 nucleotides are TGTGCCAGCTCACCAAACCTAAGCGATGGCTACACCTTC. This sequence joins TRBV18 and TRBJ1-2; D is unclear. The V and J ends lost 2 bases and 6 bases respectively, with 10 bases between them. CDR1 is KGHSH, CDR2 LQKENI, per germline. The CDR3 totals 13 residues. Full variable domain (rest looked up from reference TRBV18 and TRBJ1-2): NAGVMQNPRHLVRRRGQEARLRCSPMKGHSHVYWYRQLPEEGLKFMVYLQKENIIDESGMPKERFSAEFPKEGPSILRIQQVVRGDSAAYFCASSPNLSDGYTFGSGTRLTVV.